This T cell receptor (beta chain) is from a study of blood T cell repertoires in COVID-19. Study details: COVID-19 samples from acute and convalescent phases originated in the United States, Italy and Spain. T cells, B-cell-depleted T cells, or PBMCs provided the cDNA or gDNA that served as material.

The protocol was immunoSEQ multiplex PCR, while the TCRdb copy is restricted to in-frame clones and leaves out a portion. The sample lists 220,000 or so clones, around 83% seen once, with approximately 6.8% in the top ten. Recovered Cohort 3 donors showed two negative PCRs, clearance, or symptom resolution. This CDR3 region has 18 residues. The chain joins TRBV21-1 to TRBJ2-3; TRBD2, the D gene given by the table, was not confirmed from the DNA. TRBV21-1 counts as a pseudogene. Material: PBMCs or T cells enriched from blood (not recorded which). The TCR originated in a woman between 35 and 50 years old who had recovered from COVID-19. CDR3 residues: CASSKFSTSGRKTDTQYF. The CDR3 DNA is TGTGCCAGCAGCAAGTTTTCGACTAGCGGGAGAAAAACAGATACGCAGTATTTT.